This T cell receptor (beta chain) was captured in a study of blood T cell repertoires in COVID-19 (dated by TCRdb to 2018 to 2021). In the study overall: Samples from collaborators originated in the United States, Italy and Spain and spanned both the acute and convalescent phases of COVID-19. A freely available public database, intended as a resource for researchers studying the immune response to SARS-CoV-2, is where the repertoires were released. The samples were drawn from two sources: the first 160 participants of the ongoing ImmuneRACE study, and 1,000 to 1,500 subjects contributed by 6 global collaborators. Where available, HLA class I and class II types were taken from metadata supplied by the sample provider and were not determined by assay-based typing. The prospective study material was composed of cDNA or gDNA derived from T cells, B-cell-depleted T cells, or PBMCs. Deeply sampled blood TCRbeta repertoires from subjects exposed to, actively infected with, or recovered from COVID-19 were included in the dataset. Sample metadata almost always included a de-identified subject ID, COVID-19 status, age in years and sex. Study-level results and caveats: Clinical and demographic metadata were provided uncurated, with the amount varying by source and participant.

Regarding this clone: The antigen this receptor binds is unknown. No much larger clonotype is one base removed from it; base qualities were not supplied.

Counted from cysteine to phenylalanine, this CDR3 has 16 amino acids. The kept DNA is CDR3 alone, 48 bases in frame from the first base. The germline V gene sets CDR1 to MNHEY and CDR2 to SVGAGI. After removal of 3 bases from V and 5 bases from J, the junction retains 11 bases not matched to a gene. TCRbeta CDR3 regions were amplified from genomic DNA using the immunoSEQ Assay, a bias-controlled multiplex PCR. Per the authors' processing: The number of nucleated cells in each sample was estimated by amplification of reference gene primers within the assay. Sequence reads were collapsed and filtered to measure the absolute abundance of every unique TCRbeta CDR3 rearrangement. For each sample, productive Simpson clonality was calculated as the square root of Simpson's diversity index over productive rearrangements. TCRdb re-hosts the immuneACCESS table, in-frame sequences only. Its copies lack some clones; in the studies checked, an unresolved V gene accounts for under half of them, and the cause for the rest is not known. The V and J calls and the clone size are those of that table, but D and trimming were determined from the DNA. In all, the sample holds 100,000 to 150,000 clones, and around 86% of those were seen once. The top ten clonotypes cover roughly 10% of the sample.

In Seattle, one collaborating source enrolled patients while the infection was active and tracked those patients longitudinally over the course of disease. Each collaborating institution followed its own protocols to collect whole blood in K2EDTA tubes. For TCRbeta analysis, collaborators shipped samples as frozen whole blood, isolated PBMCs, or DNA extracted from either of those sample types. The chain is assembled from TRBV6-5 and TRBJ1-2; 8 junctional bases match TRBD1. The TCR comes from a woman aged 70-85 years with COVID-19, enrolled during active disease. The sequencing sample was made of peripheral blood. The DNA is as follows: TGTGCCAGCAGTTATGAGATTGCAGGGGGCGCGTATGGCTACACCTTC. This codes for CASSYEIAGGAYGYTF.